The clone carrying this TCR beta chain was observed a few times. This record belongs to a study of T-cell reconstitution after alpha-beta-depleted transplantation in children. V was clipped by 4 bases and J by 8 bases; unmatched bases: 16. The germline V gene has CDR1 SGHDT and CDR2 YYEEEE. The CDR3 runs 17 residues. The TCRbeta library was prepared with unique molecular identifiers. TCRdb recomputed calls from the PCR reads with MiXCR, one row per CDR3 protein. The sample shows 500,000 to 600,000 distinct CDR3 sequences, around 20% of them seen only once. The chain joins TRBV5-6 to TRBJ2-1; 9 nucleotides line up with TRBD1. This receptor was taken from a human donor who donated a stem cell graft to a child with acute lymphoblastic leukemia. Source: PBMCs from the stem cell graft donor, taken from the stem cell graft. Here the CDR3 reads CASSGRDRALLIDEQFF. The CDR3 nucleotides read TGTGCCAGCAGCGGCCGGGACAGGGCCCTCCTTATCGATGAGCAGTTCTTC.